The source of this TCR beta chain is a study of regulatory T cells in long-lasting Graves disease (dated by TCRdb to 2020 to 2022). About the investigation overall: Persistent Graves' disease was defined as persistently positive TSH receptor autoantibodies together with antithyroid drug treatment for over 5 years. Peripheral blood TCR sequencing and RNA sequencing compared persistent Graves' disease patients with newly diagnosed Graves' disease patients. A total of some 35 samples underwent TCR sequencing: about 13 from persistent and about 20 from newly diagnosed Graves' disease patients. The study was registered as a clinical trial and conducted in China. On average, persistent Graves' disease patients in the clinical cohort had been on antithyroid drugs for around ten years. Broad study findings and their caveats: TRBV28, TRBJ1-2 and TRBJ2-5 were preferentially used in persistent disease, while TRBV20-1 and TRBJ2-1 were favored in newly diagnosed disease. Compared with newly diagnosed patients, persistent Graves' disease patients had lower TCR Shannon entropy and fewer highly expanded clones, which suggests clonal expansion. The study examined only peripheral blood because the primary lesion, thyroid tissue, could not be accessed. The small sample size was acknowledged by the authors as a limitation that may reduce accuracy. Sequencing and analysis were limited to the TCR beta chain. Patients with persistent disease shared more public clonotypes (about 3,000) than newly diagnosed patients did (approximately 1,000).

The sample's time point label, in plain terms: persistent/refractory GD, antithyroid drugs over 5 years with positive TRAb. For both TCR sequencing and RNA sequencing, RNA was extracted from PBMCs using TRIzol. Graves' disease was diagnosed according to American Thyroid Association guidelines. Patients for the study were recruited at an endocrinology department in Xi'an, China. From each patient, 8 to 10 milliliters of peripheral blood was collected into an EDTA anticoagulant tube. Ficoll Paque Plus density gradient separation was used to isolate PBMCs, and no further T cell sorting was performed. An Agilent 2100 Bioanalyzer and agarose gel were used to check RNA quality, and a NanoDrop 2000 was used to measure RNA concentration. CDR3 length: 12 amino acids, cysteine to phenylalanine. Only CDR3 DNA is held: 36 bases, read in frame from base 1. Per the germline V gene, MNHNS is the CDR1 and SASEGT is the CDR2. V was cut back by 6 bases and J by 8 bases, leaving a gap of 11 bases between them.

Libraries were made using multiplex PCR. The instrument given in TCRdb is Illumina HiSeq 4000. TCR beta libraries were built with iRepertoire HTBI primers and Arm-PCR amplification of CDR3 regions. Before sequencing, the PCR products went through gel purification. The original pipeline was this. Gene usage analysis of CDR3 amino acid clonotypes used the 62 TRBV and 14 to 15 TRBJ segments found across samples. Filtered high-quality paired reads were merged into contigs using COPE and FqMerger. BLAST was used to align contigs to IMGT TRBV, TRBD and TRBJ reference genes, and CDR3 was defined according to IMGT. Highly expanded clones were defined as clonotypes with a frequency above 0.1%. Shannon entropy was used to measure repertoire diversity, and the Gini coefficient was used to measure V-J evenness. Clonotypes shared by more than one individual were considered public. The raw public reads went through TCRdb reprocessing: fastp at Q25, MiXCR clone calling, in-frame beta chains kept. For every CDR3 protein sequence, its rows merge into one entry that carries the most common genes and DNA. The V and J calls shown here were made by TCRdb, not taken from the authors' results. Within this sample are about 300,000 distinct CDR3 sequences, with 20% to 25% of them counted one time only. The ten largest clones add up to 56% of the sample.

Of note for this clonotype: The specificity of this receptor is unknown. No base-level quality is on record; no much larger clone is a single base apart.

Specimen: peripheral blood mononuclear cells (PBMCs), collected when the disease was refractory, from a patient treated with antithyroid drugs. The source of this sequence is a female donor with Graves disease. Here the chain combines TRBV6-1 and TRBJ1-5; the D gene identity is not certain. CDR3 region: CASRREGKPQHF. The nucleotide sequence reads TGTGCCAGCAGGAGGGAGGGTAAGCCCCAGCATTTT.